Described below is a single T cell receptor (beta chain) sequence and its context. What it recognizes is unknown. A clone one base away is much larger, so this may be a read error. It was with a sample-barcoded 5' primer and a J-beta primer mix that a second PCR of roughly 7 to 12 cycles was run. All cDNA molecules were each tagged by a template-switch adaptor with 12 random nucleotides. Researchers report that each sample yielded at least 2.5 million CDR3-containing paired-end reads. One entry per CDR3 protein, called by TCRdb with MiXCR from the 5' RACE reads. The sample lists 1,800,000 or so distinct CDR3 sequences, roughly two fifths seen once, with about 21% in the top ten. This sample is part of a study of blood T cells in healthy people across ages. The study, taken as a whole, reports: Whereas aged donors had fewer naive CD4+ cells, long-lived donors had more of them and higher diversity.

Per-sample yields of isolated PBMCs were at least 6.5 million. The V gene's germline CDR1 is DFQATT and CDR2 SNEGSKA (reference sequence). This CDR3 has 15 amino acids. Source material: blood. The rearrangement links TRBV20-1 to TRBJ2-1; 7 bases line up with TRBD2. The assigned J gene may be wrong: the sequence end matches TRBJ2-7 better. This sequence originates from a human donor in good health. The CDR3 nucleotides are TGCAGTGCTAGAGGCGGGAGTGGGATATACAATGAGCAGTACTTC. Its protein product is CSARGGSGIYNEQYF.